Listed below are T cell receptor beta chains from one sample, sequenced in a study of blood T cell repertoires in COVID-19. Clones were sequenced by immunoSEQ multiplex PCR, and TCRdb holds only the in-frame ones, with some missing. Among more than 200,000 clones listed, 70% to 90% were seen once. The sequencing input was peripheral blood. All receptors derive from a woman aged 70-85 years with active or convalescent COVID-19. Both conserved end residues are part of each CDR3. A D gene is named only where the DNA matches it firmly. The listing skips clone size in some rows; elsewhere it reads once, few, many or a size class.

d_call,j_call,clone_size,v_call,cdr3_aa,cdr3_nt
TRBD1,TRBJ1-1,-,TRBV6-1,CASSEMTGGHTEAFF,TGTGCCAGCAGTGAAATGACAGGGGGACACACTGAAGCTTTCTTT
-,TRBJ1-4,-,TRBV19,CASTRPGVNEKLFF,TGTGCCAGTACCCGGCCAGGGGTTAATGAAAAACTGTTTTTT
TRBD1,TRBJ1-2,-,TRBV19,CASSRQGAYGYTF,TGTGCCAGTAGTAGACAGGGGGCCTATGGCTACACCTTC
-,TRBJ1-1,few,TRBV19,CASNLPGQGNTEAFF,TGTGCCAGTAATCTACCGGGCCAGGGGAACACTGAAGCTTTCTTT
-,TRBJ1-1,-,TRBV5-1,CASSLQGLTEAFF,TGCGCCAGCAGCTTGCAGGGGCTTACTGAAGCTTTCTTT
-,TRBJ2-7,-,TRBV5-6,CASSLAGVGEQYF,TGTGCCAGCAGCCTGGCAGGGGTTGGGGAGCAGTACTTC
-,TRBJ2-7,few,TRBV10-1,CASSESGLSNKYF,TGCGCCAGCAGTGAGTCGGGACTCTCGAATAAGTACTTC
TRBD1,TRBJ1-5,once,TRBV3-1/TRBV3-2,CASSHTTGGNQPQHF,TGTGCCAGCAGCCACACCACAGGGGGTAATCAGCCCCAGCATTTT
-,TRBJ1-6,-,TRBV18,CASSPRQRLNSPLHF,TGTGCCAGCTCACCCCGACAGCGCCTTAATTCACCCCTCCACTTT
TRBD1,TRBJ1-4,once,TRBV5-1,CASSSDTGTANEKLFF,TGCGCCAGCAGCTCGGATACCGGGACAGCGAATGAAAAACTGTTTTTT
-,TRBJ1-1,-,TRBV5-6,CASSARGGKAFF,TGTGCCAGCAGCGCCCGGGGGGGCAAAGCTTTCTTT
-,TRBJ1-6,-,TRBV12-3/TRBV12-4,CASSPLEGSPLHF,TGTGCCAGCAGCCCTTTGGAGGGTTCACCCCTCCACTTT
-,TRBJ1-2,few,TRBV12-3/TRBV12-4,CASSGQNYGYTF,TGTGCCAGCAGTGGACAGAACTATGGCTACACCTTC
-,TRBJ1-1,-,TRBV3-1/TRBV3-2,CASSPLTGGTEAFF,TGTGCCAGCAGCCCATTGACAGGTGGCACTGAAGCTTTCTTT
TRBD1,TRBJ2-3,-,TRBV6-5,CASSYSRSQGVDTQYF,TGTGCCAGCAGTTACTCGAGAAGTCAGGGGGTAGATACGCAGTATTTT
-,TRBJ2-1,once,TRBV5-1,CASTRGDPYNEQFF,TGCGCCAGCACCCGCGGGGATCCCTACAATGAGCAGTTCTTC
TRBD2,TRBJ2-1,-,TRBV5-1,CASSFVAGGGNEQFF,TGCGCCAGCAGCTTCGTAGCGGGAGGGGGAAATGAGCAGTTCTTC
TRBD1,TRBJ1-2,once,TRBV6-9,CASSSGTGGCGYTF,TGTGCCAGCAGTTCAGGGACAGGGGGCTGTGGCTACACCTTC
TRBD1,TRBJ2-3,-,TRBV7-2,CASSLGQADTQYF,TGTGCCAGCAGCTTGGGACAGGCAGATACGCAGTATTTT
-,TRBJ1-2,-,TRBV28,CASSFPVLGRGYTF,TGTGCCAGCAGTTTTCCAGTCCTCGGCAGGGGCTACACCTTC
-,TRBJ2-2,-,TRBV5-4,CASSTPEPSRGAPGELFF,TGTGCCAGCAGCACACCAGAACCTAGTCGGGGGGCCCCCGGGGAGCTGTTTTTT